This TCR beta chain was obtained from a study of metastatic and nonmetastatic thyroid tumors. Study overall: Blood and tumor or nodule tissue repertoires from malignant and benign thyroid patients were compared.

How the authors handled the data: Construction of a distant-metastasis classifier for papillary thyroid cancer relied on CDR3 differences across clinicopathological groups. TCRdb re-clonotyped the PCR reads via MiXCR. The authors' filters were not applied to this entry. The table has 25,000 to 40,000 clones, around 7% seen once. Study-level findings and limits: The study reportedly found significantly higher TCR beta diversity in malignant thyroid tumors than benign nodules, in blood and tumor.

Prior to thyroid surgery, none of the patients had received any treatment. This clone was recorded many times. Its target is unknown. One end of the junction does not line up with germline, which may come from a read error. At the DNA level, this CDR3 is encoded by other sequences in the same sample as well. The sequenced sample was blood. This receptor was obtained from a female donor with papillary thyroid cancer or a benign thyroid nodule (not recorded which). Some clones in this sample may be carry-over from other donors' samples.

CDR3 loop: CASSLSSRAVLEQYF. CDR3 bases: TGCGCCAGCAGCTTAAGTTCCCGTGCGGTCCTCGAGCAGTACTTC. The V and J genes are TRBV11-2 and TRBJ2-7; no firm D call. The CDR3 totals 15 residues. Germline CDR1 and CDR2: SGHAT and FQNNGV. Full variable domain (missing parts from reference TRBV11-2 and TRBJ2-7): EAGVAQSPRYKIIEKRQSVAFWCNPISGHATLYWYQQILGQGPKLLIQFQNNGVVDDSQLPKDRFSAERLKGVDSTLKIQPAKLEDSAVYLCASSLSSRAVLEQYFGPGTRLTVT.